Sequencing of this TCR beta chain was carried out in a study of early T cells in non-severe SARS-CoV-2 infection. The CDR3 loop spans 17 amino acids. With V trimmed by 1 base and J by 1 base, 7 bases remained unmatched. Germline V CDR1 and CDR2: SEHNR, FQNEAQ (reference sequence). MiXCR was run by TCRdb on the 5' RACE reads, yielding one entry per CDR3 protein. Here the sample spans around 56,000 distinct CDR3 sequences, around 7.7% being singletons. This clonotype was counted between two and nine times. The chain employs TRBV7-9 and TRBJ2-3, with 8 bases lining up with TRBD1. This receptor was obtained from an adult who was a healthcare worker with PCR-confirmed SARS-CoV-2 infection or an uninfected control (not recorded which). The sequencing here drew on whole blood, taken at baseline. CDR3 bases: TGTGCCAGCAGCTTAGAATTTGGCAGGGGGCGCACAGATACGCAGTATTTT. Its translation is CASSLEFGRGRTDTQYF.